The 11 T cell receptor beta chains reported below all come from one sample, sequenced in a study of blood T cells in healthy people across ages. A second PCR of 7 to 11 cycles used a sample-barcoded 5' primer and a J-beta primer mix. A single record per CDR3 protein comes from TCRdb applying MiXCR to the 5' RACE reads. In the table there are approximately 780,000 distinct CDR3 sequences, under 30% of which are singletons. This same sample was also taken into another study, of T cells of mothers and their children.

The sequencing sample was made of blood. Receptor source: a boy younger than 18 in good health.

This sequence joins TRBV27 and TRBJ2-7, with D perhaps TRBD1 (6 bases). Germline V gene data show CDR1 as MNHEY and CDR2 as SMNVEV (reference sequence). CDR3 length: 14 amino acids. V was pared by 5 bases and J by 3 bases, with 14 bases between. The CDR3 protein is CASSEADRYYEQYF. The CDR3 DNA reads TGTGCCAGCAGTGAGGCGGACAGATACTACGAGCAGTACTTC.

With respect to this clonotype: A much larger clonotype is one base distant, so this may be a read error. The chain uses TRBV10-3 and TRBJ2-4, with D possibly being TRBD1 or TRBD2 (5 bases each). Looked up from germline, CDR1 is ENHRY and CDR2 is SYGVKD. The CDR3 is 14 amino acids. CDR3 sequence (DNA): TGTGCCATCAGTGAGGGGGGATCCAAAAACATTCACTACTTC. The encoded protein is CAISEGGSKNIHYF.

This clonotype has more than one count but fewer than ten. CDR3 coding DNA: TGTGCCAGCAGGGGGAGGGGCGCGGCTAATGAAAAACTGTTTTTT. It encodes CASRGRGAANEKLFF. This chain links TRBV27 with TRBJ1-4, with a weak D call TRBD1 (5 bases). The V end was cut by 6 bases, the J end by 3 bases, with 14 bases between. The CDR3 is 15 residues long. Germline CDR1 is MNHEY and CDR2 is SMNVEV (reference sequence).

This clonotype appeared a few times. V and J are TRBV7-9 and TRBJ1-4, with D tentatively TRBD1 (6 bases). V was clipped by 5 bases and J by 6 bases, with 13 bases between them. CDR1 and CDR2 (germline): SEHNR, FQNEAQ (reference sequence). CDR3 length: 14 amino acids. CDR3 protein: CASSKDSLHEKLFF. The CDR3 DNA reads TGTGCCAGCAGCAAGGACAGTCTTCATGAAAAACTGTTTTTT.

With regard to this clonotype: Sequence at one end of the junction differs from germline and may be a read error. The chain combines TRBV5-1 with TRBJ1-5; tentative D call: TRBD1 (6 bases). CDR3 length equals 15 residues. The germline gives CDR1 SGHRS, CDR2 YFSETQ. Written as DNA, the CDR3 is TGCACCAGCAGCTTGGAGGGGGGGGGCAATCAGCCCCAGCATTTT. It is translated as CTSSLEGGGNQPQHF.

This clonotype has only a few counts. The CDR3 bases are TGTGCCAGCAGTTTGACAGGGAAGTCCTACGAGCAGTACTTC. It yields the protein CASSLTGKSYEQYF. The V call is TRBV12-3 or TRBV12-4, the J call TRBJ2-7; 7 bases fit TRBD1. The CDR3 runs to 14 residues. After removal of 3 bases from V and 1 base from J, the junction contained 3 bases not matched to a gene.

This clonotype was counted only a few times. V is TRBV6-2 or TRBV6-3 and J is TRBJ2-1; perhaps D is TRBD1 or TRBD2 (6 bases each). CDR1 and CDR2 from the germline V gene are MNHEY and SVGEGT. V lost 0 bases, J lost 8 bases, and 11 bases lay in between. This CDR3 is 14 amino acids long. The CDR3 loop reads CASSYSGGPDEQFF. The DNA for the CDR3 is TGTGCCAGCAGTTACTCTGGGGGGCCGGATGAGCAGTTCTTC.

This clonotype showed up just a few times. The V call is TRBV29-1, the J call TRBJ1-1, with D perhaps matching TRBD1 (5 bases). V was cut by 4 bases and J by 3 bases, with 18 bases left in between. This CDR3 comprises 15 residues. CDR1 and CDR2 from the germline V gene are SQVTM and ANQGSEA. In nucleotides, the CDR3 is TGCAGCGTTGGCCCCCCCCAGGGTCTATACACTGAAGCTTTCTTT. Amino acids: CSVGPPQGLYTEAFF.

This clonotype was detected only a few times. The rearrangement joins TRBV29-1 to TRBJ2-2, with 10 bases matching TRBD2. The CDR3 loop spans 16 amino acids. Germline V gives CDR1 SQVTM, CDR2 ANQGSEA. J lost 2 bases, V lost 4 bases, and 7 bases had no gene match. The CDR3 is CSVAGSGGFNTGELFF. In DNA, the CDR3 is TGCAGCGTTGCGGGTAGCGGGGGGTTCAACACCGGGGAGCTGTTTTTT.

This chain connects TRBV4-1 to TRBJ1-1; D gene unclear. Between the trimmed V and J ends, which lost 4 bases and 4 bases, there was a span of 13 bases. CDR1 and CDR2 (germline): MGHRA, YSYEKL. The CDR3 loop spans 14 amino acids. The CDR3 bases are TGCGCCAGCAGCCTGCAATGGGGAGGCACTGAAGCTTTCTTT. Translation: CASSLQWGGTEAFF.

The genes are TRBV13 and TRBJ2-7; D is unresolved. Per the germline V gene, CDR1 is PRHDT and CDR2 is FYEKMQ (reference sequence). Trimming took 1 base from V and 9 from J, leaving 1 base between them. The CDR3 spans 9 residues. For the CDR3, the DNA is TGTGCCAGCAGCTTAGTGCAGTACTTC. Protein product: CASSLVQYF.